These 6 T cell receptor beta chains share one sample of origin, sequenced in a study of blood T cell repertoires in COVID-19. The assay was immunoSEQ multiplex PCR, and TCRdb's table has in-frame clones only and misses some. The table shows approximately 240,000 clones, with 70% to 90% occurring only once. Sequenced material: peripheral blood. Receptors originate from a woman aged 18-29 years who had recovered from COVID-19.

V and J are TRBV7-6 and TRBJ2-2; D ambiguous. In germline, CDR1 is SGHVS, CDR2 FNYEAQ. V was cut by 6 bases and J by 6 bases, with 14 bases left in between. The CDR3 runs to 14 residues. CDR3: CASRPPRSPGELFF. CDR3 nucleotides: TGTGCCAGCAGACCGCCCAGGTCACCCGGGGAGCTGTTTTTT.

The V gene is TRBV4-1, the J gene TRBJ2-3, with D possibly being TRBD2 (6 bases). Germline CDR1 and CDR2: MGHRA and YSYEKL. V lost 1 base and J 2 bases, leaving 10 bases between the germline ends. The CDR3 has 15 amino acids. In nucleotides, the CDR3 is TGCGCCAGCAGCCAAGCCCAGCGGGCCACAGATACGCAGTATTTT. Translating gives CASSQAQRATDTQYF.

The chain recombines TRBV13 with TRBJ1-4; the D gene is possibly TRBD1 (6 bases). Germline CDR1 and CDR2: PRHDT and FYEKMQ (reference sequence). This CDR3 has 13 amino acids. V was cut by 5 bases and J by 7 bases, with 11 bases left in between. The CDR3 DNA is TGTGCCAGCAGCACCACAGGGAGTGAAAAACTGTTTTTT. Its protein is CASSTTGSEKLFF.

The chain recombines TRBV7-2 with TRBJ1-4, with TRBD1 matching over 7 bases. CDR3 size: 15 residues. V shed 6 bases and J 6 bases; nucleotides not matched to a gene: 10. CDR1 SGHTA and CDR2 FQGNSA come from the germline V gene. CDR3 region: CASRPGRGRYEKLFF. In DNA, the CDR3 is TGTGCCAGCAGGCCAGGCAGGGGGAGGTATGAAAAACTGTTTTTT.

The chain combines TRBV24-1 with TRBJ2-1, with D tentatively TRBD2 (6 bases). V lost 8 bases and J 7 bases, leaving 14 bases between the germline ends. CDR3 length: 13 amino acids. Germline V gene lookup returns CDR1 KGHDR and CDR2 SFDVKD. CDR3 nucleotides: TGTGCCACCACCGCTCCGGGGGAGAATGAGCAGTTCTTC. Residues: CATTAPGENEQFF.

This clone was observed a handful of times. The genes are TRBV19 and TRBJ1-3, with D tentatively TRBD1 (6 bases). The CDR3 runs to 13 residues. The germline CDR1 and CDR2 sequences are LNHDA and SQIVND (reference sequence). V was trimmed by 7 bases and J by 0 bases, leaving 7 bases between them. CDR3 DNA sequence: TGTGCCAGTAAGGGGGACTCTGGAAACACCATATATTTT. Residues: CASKGDSGNTIYF.